This T cell receptor beta chain was identified in a study of blood T cell repertoires in COVID-19. The wider study: The study drew acute and convalescent COVID-19 samples from the United States, Italy and Spain. The analysed material was cDNA or gDNA that came from T cells, B-cell-depleted T cells, or PBMCs.

Authors' analysis steps: Reference gene primer amplification in the assay estimated nucleated cell counts. Measured with immunoSEQ multiplex PCR; TCRdb has only the in-frame clones, and not every one. That table gives V, J and clone size, and the DNA gave D and trimming. The sample includes 250,000 or so clones, roughly 87% of them seen just once. The origin of this receptor is a woman between 35 and 50 years old who had recovered from COVID-19. Sequencing used peripheral blood.

As DNA, the CDR3 is TGTGCCAGTAGTACTTCGGGACTGAGGTCCTACGAGCAGTACTTC. Translated: CASSTSGLRSYEQYF. The chain is built from TRBV19 and TRBJ2-7, with a weak D call TRBD2 (6 bases). The ends were cut back, 4 bases at V and 1 base at J, with 14 bases in the middle. The germline CDR1 and CDR2 sequences are LNHDA and SQIVND (reference sequence). This CDR3 is 15 amino acids long.